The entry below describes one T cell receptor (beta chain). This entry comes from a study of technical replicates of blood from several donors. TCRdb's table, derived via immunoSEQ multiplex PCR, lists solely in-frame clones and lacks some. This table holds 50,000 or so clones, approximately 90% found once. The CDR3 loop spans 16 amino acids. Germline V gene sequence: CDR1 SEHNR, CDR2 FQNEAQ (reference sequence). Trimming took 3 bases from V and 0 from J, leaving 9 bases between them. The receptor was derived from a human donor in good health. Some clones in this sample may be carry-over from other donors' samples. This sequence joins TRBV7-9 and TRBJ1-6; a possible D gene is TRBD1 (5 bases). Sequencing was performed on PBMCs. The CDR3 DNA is TGTGCCAGCAGCTTGGACACGAGCTCCTATAATTCACCCCTCCACTTT. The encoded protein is CASSLDTSSYNSPLHF.